This T cell receptor beta chain stems from a study of read filtering for tumor transcriptome and immune sequencing. Looking at the study overall: IR-seq gave about 4.05 to 11 million TCR reads per sample; RNA-seq gave about 80 to 1273.

Germline V gene sequence: CDR1 SQVTM, CDR2 ANQGSEA. The CDR3 totals 14 residues. With 2 bases removed from V and 5 bases from J, the gap between germline ends came to 13 bases. There are many counts of this clonotype. No antigen is known for it. General study findings and limits: Sorted CD138-negative bone marrow cells were not purified T cells.

The library was built from approximately 400 ng RNA with molecular barcoded adaptors for alpha/delta and beta/gamma chains. TCRdb processed the reads anew with MiXCR; each CDR3 protein has one entry. Altogether tens of thousands of distinct CDR3 sequences are present, more than 10% being singletons, with the ten largest covering roughly 14%. This TCR was sampled from a donor at least 40 years old with multiple myeloma. The chain is built from TRBV29-1 and TRBJ2-1, with D perhaps TRBD1 (5 bases). Sequenced input: a population of CD138-negative cells sorted from bone marrow. The CDR3 here is CSVEKGKFNNEQFF. CDR3 nucleotides: TGCAGCGTTGAAAAGGGGAAGTTCAACAATGAGCAGTTCTTC.